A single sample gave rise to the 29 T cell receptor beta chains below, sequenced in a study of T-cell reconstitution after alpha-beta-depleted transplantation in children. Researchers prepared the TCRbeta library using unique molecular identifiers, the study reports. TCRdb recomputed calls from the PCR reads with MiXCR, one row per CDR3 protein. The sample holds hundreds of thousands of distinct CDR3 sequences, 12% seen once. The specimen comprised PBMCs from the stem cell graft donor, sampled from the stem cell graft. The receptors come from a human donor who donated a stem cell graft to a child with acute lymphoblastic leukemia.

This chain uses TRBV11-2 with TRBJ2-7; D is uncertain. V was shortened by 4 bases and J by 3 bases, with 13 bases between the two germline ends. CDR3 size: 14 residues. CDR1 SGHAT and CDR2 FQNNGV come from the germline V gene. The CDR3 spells CASSSAVSVYEQYF. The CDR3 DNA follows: TGTGCCAGCAGCTCAGCAGTTTCCGTCTACGAGCAGTACTTC.

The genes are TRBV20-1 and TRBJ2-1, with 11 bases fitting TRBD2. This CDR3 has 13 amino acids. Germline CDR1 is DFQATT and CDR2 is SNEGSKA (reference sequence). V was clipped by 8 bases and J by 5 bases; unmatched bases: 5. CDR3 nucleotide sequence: TGCAGTCCACCTAGCGGGGGGAACAATGAGCAGTTCTTC. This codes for CSPPSGGNNEQFF.

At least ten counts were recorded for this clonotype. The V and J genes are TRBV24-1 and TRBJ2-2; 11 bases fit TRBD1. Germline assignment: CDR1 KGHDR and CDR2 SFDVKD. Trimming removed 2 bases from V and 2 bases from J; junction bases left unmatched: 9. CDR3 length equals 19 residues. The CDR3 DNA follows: TGTGCCACCAGTGATTCGGACAGGGGGCTCCTGTTAAACACCGGGGAGCTGTTTTTT. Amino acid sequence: CATSDSDRGLLLNTGELFF.

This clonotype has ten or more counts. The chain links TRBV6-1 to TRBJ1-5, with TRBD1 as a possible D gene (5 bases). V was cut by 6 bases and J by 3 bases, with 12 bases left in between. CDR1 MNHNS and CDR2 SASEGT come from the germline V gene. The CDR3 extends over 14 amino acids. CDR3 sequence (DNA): TGTGCCAGCAGGATCTCAGGGACCAATCAGCCCCAGCATTTT. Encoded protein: CASRISGTNQPQHF.

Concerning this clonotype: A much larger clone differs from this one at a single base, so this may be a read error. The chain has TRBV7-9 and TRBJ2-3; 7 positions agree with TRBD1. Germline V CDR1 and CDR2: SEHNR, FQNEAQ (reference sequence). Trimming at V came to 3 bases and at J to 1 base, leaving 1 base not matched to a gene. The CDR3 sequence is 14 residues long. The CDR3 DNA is TGTGCCAGCAGCTTCGGGACAGGCACAGATACGCAGTATTTT. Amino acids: CASSFGTGTDTQYF.

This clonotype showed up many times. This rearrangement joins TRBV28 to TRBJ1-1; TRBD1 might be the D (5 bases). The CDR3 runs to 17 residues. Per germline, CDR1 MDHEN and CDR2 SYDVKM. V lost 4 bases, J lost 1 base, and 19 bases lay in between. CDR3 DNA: TGTGCCAGCAGTTCCACCGGGACGGGCCCAGCGAACACTGAAGCTTTCTTT. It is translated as CASSSTGTGPANTEAFF.

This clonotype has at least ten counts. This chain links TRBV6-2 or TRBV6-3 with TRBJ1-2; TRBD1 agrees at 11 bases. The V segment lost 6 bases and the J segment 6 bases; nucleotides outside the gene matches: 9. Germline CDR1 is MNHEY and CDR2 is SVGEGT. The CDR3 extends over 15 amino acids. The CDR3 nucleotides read TGTGCCAGCAGGCGGACAGGGGGCGCGGAGGATGGCTACACCTTC. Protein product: CASRRTGGAEDGYTF.

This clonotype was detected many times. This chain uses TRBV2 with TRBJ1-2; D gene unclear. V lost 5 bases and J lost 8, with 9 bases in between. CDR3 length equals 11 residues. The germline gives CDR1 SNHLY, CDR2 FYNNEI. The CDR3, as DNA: TGTGCCAGCAGTCAGGAGTCGGGCTACACCTTC. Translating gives CASSQESGYTF. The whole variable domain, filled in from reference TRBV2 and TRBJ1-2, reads EPEVTQTPSHQVTQMGQEVILRCVPISNHLYFYWYRQILGQKVEFLVSFYNNEISEKSEIFDDQFSVERPDGSNFTLKIRSTKLEDSAMYFCASSQESGYTFGSGTRLTVV.

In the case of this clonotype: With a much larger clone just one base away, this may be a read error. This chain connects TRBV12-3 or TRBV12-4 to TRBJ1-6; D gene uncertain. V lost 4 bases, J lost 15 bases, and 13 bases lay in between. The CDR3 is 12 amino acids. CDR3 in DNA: TGTGCCAGCAGTTCTTCCCCGCCTGGCCTCCACTTT. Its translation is CASSSSPPGLHF.

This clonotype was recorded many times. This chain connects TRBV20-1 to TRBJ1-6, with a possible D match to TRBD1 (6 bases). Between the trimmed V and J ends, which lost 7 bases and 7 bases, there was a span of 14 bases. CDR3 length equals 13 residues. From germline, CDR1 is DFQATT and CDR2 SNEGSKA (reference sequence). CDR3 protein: CSGKHRENSPLHF. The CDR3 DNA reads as TGCAGTGGAAAGCACAGGGAGAATTCACCCCTCCACTTT.

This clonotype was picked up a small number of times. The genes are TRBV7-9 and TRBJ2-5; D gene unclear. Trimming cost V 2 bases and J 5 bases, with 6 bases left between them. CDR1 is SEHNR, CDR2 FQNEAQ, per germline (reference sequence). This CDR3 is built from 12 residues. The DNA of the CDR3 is TGTGCCAGCAGCTTAAACACGGAGACCCAGTACTTC. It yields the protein CASSLNTETQYF.

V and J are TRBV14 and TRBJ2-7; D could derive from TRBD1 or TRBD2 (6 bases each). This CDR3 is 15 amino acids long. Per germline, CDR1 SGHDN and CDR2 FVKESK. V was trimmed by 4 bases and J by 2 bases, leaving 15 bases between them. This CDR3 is CASSPPTGAPYEQYF. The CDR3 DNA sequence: TGTGCCAGCAGCCCCCCCACGGGGGCCCCCTACGAGCAGTACTTC.

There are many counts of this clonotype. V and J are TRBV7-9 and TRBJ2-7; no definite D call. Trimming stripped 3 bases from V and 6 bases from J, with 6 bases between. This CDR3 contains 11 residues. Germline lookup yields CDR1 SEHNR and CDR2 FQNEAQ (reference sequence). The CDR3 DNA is TGTGCCAGCAGCTTCAGAGGCGAGCAGTACTTC. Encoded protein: CASSFRGEQYF.

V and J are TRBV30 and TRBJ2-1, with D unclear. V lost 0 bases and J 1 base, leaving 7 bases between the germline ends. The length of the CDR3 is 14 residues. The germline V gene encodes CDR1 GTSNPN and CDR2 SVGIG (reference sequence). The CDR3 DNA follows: TGTGCCTGGAGTGTACGGCTATCCTACAATGAGCAGTTCTTC. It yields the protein CAWSVRLSYNEQFF.

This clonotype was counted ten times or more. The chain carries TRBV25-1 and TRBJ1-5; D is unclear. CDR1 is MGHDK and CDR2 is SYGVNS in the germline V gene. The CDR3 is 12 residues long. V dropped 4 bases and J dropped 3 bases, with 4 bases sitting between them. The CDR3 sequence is CASSAANQPQHF. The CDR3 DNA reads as TGTGCCAGCAGTGCGGCCAATCAGCCCCAGCATTTT.

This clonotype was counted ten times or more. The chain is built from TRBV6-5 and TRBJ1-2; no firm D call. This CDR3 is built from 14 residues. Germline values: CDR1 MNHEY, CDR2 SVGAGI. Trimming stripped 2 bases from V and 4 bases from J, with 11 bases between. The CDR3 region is CASSYLRPSYGYTF. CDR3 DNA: TGTGCCAGCAGTTACCTCCGGCCCTCCTATGGCTACACCTTC.

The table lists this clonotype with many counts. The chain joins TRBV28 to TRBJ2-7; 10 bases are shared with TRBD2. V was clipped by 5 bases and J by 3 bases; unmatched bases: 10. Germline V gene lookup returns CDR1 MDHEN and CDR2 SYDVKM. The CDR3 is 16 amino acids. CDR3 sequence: CASSQLAGEGVYEQYF. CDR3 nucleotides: TGTGCCAGCAGTCAGCTAGCGGGAGAAGGGGTCTACGAGCAGTACTTC. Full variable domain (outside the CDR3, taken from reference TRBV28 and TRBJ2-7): DVKVTQSSRYLVKRTGEKVFLECVQDMDHENMFWYRQDPGLGLRLIYFSYDVKMKEKGDIPEGYSVSREKKERFSLILESASTNQTSMYLCASSQLAGEGVYEQYFGPGTRLTVT.

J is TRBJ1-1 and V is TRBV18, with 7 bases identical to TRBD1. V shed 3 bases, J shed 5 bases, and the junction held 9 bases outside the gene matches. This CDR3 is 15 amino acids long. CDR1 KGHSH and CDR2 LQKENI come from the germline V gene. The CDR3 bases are TGTGCCAGCTCACCTTATTCGACAGGGAGAACTGAAGCTTTCTTT. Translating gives CASSPYSTGRTEAFF.

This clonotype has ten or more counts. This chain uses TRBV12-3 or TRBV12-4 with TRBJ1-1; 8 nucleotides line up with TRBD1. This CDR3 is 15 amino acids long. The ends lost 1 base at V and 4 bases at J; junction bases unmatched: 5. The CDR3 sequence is CASSLDGQGATEAFF. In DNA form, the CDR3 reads TGTGCCAGCAGTTTAGATGGGCAGGGGGCCACTGAAGCTTTCTTT.

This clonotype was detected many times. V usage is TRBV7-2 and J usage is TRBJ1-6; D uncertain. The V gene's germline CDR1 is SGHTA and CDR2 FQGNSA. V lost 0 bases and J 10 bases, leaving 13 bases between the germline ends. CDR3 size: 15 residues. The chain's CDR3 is CASSLASGNRSPLHF. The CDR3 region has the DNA TGTGCCAGCAGCTTAGCATCCGGGAATCGATCACCCCTCCACTTT.

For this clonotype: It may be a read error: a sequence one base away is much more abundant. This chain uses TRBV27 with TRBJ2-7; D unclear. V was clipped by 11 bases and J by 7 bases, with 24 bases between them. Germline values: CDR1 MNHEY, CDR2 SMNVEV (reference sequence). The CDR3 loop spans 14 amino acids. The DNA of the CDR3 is TGTGCCGGCTCAAAGTCCTCCACTTTCGGAGAGCAGTACTTC. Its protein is CAGSKSSTFGEQYF.

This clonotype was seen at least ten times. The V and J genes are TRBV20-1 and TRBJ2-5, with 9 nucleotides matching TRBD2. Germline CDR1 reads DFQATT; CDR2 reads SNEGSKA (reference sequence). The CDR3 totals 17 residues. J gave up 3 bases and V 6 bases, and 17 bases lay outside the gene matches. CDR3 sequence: CSAPGGGRASFEETQYF. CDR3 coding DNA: TGCAGTGCCCCCGGCGGCGGGAGGGCCTCCTTCGAAGAGACCCAGTACTTC.

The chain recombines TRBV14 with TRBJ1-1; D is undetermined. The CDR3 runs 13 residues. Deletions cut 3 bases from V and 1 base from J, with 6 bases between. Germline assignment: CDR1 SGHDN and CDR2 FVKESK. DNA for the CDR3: TGTGCCAGCAGCCACGCGGAGAACACTGAAGCTTTCTTT. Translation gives CASSHAENTEAFF.

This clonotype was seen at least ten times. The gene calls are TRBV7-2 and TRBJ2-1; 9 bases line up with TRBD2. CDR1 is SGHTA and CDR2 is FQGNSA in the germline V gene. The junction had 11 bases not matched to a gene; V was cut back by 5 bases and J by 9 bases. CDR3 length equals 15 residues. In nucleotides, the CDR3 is TGTGCCAGCAGCGATACTAGCGGGCGGGAGGGTGAGCAGTTCTTC. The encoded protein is CASSDTSGREGEQFF. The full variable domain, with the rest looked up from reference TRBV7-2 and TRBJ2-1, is GAGVSQSPSNKVTEKGKDVELRCDPISGHTALYWYRQSLGQGLEFLIYFQGNSAPDKSGLPSDRFSAERTGGSVSTLTIQRTQQEDSAVYLCASSDTSGREGEQFFGPGTRLTVL.

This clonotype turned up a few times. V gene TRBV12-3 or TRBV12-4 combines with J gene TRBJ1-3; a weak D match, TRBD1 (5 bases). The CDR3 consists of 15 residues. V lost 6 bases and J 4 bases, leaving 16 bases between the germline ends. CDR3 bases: TGTGCCAGCAGGAGCTCAAGGGGATCCGGAAACACCATATATTTT. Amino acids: CASRSSRGSGNTIYF.

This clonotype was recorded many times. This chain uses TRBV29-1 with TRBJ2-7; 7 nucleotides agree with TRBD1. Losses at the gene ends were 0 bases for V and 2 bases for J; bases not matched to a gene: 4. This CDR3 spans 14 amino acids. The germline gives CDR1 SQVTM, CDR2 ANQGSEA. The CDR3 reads CSVEDRDSTYEQYF. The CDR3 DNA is TGCAGCGTTGAAGATCGGGACAGCACCTACGAGCAGTACTTC.

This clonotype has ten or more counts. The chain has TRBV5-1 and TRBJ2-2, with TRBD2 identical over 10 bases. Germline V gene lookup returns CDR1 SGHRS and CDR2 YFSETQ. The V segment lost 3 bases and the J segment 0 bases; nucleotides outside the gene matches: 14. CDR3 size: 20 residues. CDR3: CASSSILTSGYSTNTGELFF. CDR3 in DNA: TGCGCCAGCAGCTCTATTCTGACTAGCGGGTACTCTACGAACACCGGGGAGCTGTTTTTT.

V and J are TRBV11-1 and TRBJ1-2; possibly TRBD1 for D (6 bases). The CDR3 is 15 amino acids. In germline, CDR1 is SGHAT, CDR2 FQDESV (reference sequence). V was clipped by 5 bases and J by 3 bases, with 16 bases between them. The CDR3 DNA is TGTGCCAGCAGCCCCCTACGACAGGTTTACTATGGCTACACCTTC. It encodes CASSPLRQVYYGYTF.

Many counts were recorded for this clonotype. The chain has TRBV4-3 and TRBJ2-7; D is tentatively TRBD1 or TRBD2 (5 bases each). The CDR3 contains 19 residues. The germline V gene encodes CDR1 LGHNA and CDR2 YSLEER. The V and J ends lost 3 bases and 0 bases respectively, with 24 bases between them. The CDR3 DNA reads TGCGCCAGCAGCCAGAGAAGAGGCGTTCCGGGGACCCGCTCCTACGAGCAGTACTTC. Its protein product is CASSQRRGVPGTRSYEQYF.